This T cell receptor (beta chain) was sequenced in a study of CD8 T cells in ankylosing spondylitis. Broader study findings: Relatively scarce in peripheral blood, disease-linked clones were CD8+. It appeared that ankylosing spondylitis blood was characterized by a TCR beta motif of several highly homologous variants.

CDR1 SGHRS and CDR2 YFSETQ come from the germline V gene. The V and J ends lost 4 bases and 0 bases respectively, with 11 bases between them. CDR3 length equals 15 residues. This clonotype turned up a few times. The antigen is not known. TCRdb independently ran MiXCR on the 5' RACE reads; one entry per CDR3 protein. Among some 800,000 distinct CDR3 sequences listed, 10% to 15% were seen once. This chain joins TRBV5-1 and TRBJ2-1; D is undetermined. Material: blood, either unsorted or a sorted T cell fraction (not recorded which). The TCR sequence derives from a male donor with ankylosing spondylitis. The CDR3 nucleotides are TGCGCCAGCAGCCTGGACGTCACCTCCTACAATGAGCAGTTCTTC. Its protein is CASSLDVTSYNEQFF.